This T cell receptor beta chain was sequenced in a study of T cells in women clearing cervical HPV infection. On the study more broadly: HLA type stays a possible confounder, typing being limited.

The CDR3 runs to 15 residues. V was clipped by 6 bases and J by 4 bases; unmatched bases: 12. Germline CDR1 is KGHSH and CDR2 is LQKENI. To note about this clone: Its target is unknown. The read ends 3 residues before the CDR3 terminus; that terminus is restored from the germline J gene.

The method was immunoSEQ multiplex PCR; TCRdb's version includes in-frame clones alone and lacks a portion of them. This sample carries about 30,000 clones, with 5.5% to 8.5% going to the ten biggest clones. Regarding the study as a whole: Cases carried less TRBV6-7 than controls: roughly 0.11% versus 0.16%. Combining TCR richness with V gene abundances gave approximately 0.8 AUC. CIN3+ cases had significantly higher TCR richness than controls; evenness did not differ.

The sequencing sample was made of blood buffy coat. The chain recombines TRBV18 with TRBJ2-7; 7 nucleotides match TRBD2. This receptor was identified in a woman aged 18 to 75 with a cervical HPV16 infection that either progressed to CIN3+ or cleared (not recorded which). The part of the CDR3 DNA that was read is TGTGCCAGCTCGCAACTGGCGGGGGTCCAATACGAG. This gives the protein CASSQLAGVQYE. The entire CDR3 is CASSQLAGVQYEQYF.